This TCR beta chain was recorded in a study of T cells expressing NK-cell markers (TCRdb year 2020). The study in broad terms: TCR beta-chain repertoires were profiled in sorted CD3+CD56+NKG2C+, CD3+CD56+NKG2C- and CD3+CD56-NKG2C+ T-cell subsets from about 8 donors. Seven of the eight sequenced donors were HCMV-seropositive and one was HCMV-seronegative. Randomly selected healthy volunteers, three men and five women, were used as the eight sequenced donors. Illumina HiSeq 2000/2500, MiSeq or NextSeq was used to sequence libraries as 2 x 150 bp reads. The investigation overall reported the following: In about 6 donors, the dominant CD3+CD56+NKG2C+ clonotypes were found to rank among the top 10 CD8+ clonotypes and to make up about 1.0-7.5% of CD8+ T cells. Those dominant clonotypes were again the most abundant among CD3+CD56-NKG2C+ cells in a few donors, at about 25-65%. Whether the expanded NKG2C-expressing T cell clones were specific for HCMV antigens remained unclear.

Sequencing was carried out with an Illumina HiSeq 2000. 5'RACE template switching, by which a universal primer site and unique molecular identifiers were added, was used to make TCR beta cDNA libraries. cDNA synthesis was primed from the TCR beta constant segment, followed by two successive PCR amplification steps. The original pipeline was this. MIGEC was used to demultiplex reads and group reads by UMI, and MiTCR was used to assemble and quantify clonotypes. To exclude erroneous sequences, only TCR cDNA sequences supported by at least two reads were retained. Downstream repertoire analysis used the tcR package, and clonotypes were matched across fractions by CDR3 nucleotide sequence plus V segment. VDJmatch was used to annotate antigen specificity against VDJdb, with one amino acid substitution in CDR3 allowed. TCRdb reprocessed the reads, so every CDR3 protein sequence counts as one entry and DNA is not shown. The V and J calls, along with clone size, are taken from TCRdb and not from the paper's own processing. The sample's table covers 120,000 to 150,000 distinct CDR3 sequences. The ten largest clones capture around 12% of the sample.

The CDR3, cysteine through phenylalanine, is 15 amino acids long. No coding sequence is recorded. With respect to this clonotype: No cognate antigen has been identified for it.

HCMV serostatus was determined by detecting HCMV-specific IgG in serum with a commercial ELISA kit. Peripheral blood mononuclear cells were isolated from blood by Ficoll density gradient centrifugation. Sequencing used blood T cells: a sorted CD56 or NKG2C T cell subset, CD4+ or CD8+ T cells, or bulk PBMC T cells (not recorded which). The V and J genes are TRBV12-3 or TRBV12-4 and TRBJ2-1; TCRdb proposes TRBD2, but this gene call is untestable without DNA. This receptor was obtained from a man between 18 and 35 years old in good health. Donor details come from another sample of the same person, matched by shared clones. Here the CDR3 is given as CASSFLLAGVDEQFF.